The clone carrying this T cell receptor (beta chain) occurred many times. Its specificity is unknown. This record belongs to a study of T cells in Graves' hyperthyroidism and ophthalmopathy. Study-level findings and limits: Stable hyperthyroidism was told apart from ophthalmopathy by a model built on 13 V-J features.

Thyroid ultrasound, orbital computed tomography, clinical symptoms, and serum thyroxine and TRAb underpinned diagnoses. RNA transcripts gave rise to amplified TCR beta CDR3 regions. First-round RT-PCR with HTBI primers amplified the TCR CDR3 region. TCRdb fed the multiplex PCR reads into MiXCR, producing one record per CDR3 protein. The profile shows over 500,000 distinct CDR3 sequences, roughly a sixth of them singletons. The material sequenced was blood. The receptor was derived from a woman in her twenties or thirties with Graves' ophthalmopathy.

The CDR3 here is CASRTGTGTNGELFF. Written as DNA, the CDR3 is TGTGCCAGCAGGACCGGGACAGGCACAAACGGGGAGCTGTTTTTT. J is TRBJ2-2 and V is TRBV12-3 or TRBV12-4, with 8 bases that match TRBD1. V gave up 6 bases and J gave up 7 bases; unmatched junction bases: 10. The CDR3 runs to 15 residues.